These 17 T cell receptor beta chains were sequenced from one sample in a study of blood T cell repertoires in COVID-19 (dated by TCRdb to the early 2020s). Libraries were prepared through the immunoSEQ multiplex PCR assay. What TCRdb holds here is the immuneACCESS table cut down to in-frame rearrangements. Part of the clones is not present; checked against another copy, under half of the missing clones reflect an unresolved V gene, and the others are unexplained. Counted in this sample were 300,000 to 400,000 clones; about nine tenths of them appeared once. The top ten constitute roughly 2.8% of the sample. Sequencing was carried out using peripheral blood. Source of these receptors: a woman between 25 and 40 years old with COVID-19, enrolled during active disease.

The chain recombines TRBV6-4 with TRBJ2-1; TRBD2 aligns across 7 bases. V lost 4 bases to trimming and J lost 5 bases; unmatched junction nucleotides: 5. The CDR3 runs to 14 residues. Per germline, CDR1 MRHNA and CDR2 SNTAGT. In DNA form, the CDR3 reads TGTGCCAGCAGTGTGTCTAGCGGAAACAATGAGCAGTTCTTC. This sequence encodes CASSVSSGNNEQFF.

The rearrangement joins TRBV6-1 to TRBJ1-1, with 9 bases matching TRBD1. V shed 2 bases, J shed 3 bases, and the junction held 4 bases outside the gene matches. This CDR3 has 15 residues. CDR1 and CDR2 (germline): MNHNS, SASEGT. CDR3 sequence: CASSESQGAYTEAFF. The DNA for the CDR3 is TGTGCCAGCAGTGAATCACAGGGGGCGTACACTGAAGCTTTCTTT.

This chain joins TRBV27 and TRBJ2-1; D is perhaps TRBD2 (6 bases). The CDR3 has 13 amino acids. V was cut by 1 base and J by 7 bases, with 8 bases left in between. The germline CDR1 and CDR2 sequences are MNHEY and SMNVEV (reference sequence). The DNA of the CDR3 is TGTGCCAGCAGTTTATATGGGAGGAATGAGCAGTTCTTC. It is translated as CASSLYGRNEQFF.

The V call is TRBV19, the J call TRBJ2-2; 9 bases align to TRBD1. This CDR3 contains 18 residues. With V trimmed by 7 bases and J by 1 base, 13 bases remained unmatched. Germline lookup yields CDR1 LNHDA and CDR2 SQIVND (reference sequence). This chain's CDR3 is CASTKDRGSSMNTGELFF. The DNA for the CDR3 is TGTGCCAGTACCAAAGACAGGGGGTCCTCAATGAACACCGGGGAGCTGTTTTTT.

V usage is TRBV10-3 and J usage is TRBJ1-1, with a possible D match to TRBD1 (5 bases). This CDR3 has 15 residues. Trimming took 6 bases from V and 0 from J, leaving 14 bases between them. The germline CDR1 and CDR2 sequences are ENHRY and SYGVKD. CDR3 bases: TGTGCCATCAGGGAGGGCCAGACAGTGAACACTGAAGCTTTCTTT. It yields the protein CAIREGQTVNTEAFF.

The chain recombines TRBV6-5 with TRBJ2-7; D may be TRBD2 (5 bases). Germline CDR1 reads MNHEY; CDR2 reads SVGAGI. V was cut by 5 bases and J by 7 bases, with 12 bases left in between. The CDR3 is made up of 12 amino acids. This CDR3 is CASSRGGVEQYF. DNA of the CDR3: TGTGCCAGCAGTCGCGGAGGTGTGGAGCAGTACTTC.

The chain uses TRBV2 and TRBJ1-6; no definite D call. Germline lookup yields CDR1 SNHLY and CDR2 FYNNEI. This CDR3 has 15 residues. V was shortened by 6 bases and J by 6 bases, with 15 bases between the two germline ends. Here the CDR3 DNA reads TGTGCCAGCAGATCTGACACCAACCGTAATTCACCCCTCCACTTT. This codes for CASRSDTNRNSPLHF. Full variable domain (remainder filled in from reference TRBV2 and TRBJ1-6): EPEVTQTPSHQVTQMGQEVILRCVPISNHLYFYWYRQILGQKVEFLVSFYNNEISEKSEIFDDQFSVERPDGSNFTLKIRSTKLEDSAMYFCASRSDTNRNSPLHFGNGTRLTVT.

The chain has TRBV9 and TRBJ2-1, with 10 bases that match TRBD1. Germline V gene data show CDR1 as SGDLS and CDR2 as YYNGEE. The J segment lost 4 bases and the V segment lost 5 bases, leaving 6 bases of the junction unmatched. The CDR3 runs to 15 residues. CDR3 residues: CASSLGQGRYNEQFF. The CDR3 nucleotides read TGTGCCAGCAGTCTGGGACAGGGGCGATACAATGAGCAGTTCTTC.

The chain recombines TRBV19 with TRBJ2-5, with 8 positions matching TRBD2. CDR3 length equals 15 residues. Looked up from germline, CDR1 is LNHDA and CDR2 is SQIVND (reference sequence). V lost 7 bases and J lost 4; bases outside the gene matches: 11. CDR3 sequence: CASTPSGSGGETQYF. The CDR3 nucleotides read TGTGCCAGTACCCCGAGCGGGAGCGGGGGAGAGACCCAGTACTTC.

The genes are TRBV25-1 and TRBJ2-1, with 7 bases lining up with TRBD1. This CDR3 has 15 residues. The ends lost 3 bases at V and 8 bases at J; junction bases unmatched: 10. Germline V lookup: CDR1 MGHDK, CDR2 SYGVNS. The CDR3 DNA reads TGTGCCAGCAGTGACCCTGCTGAAGGGGGCCATGAGCAGTTCTTC. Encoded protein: CASSDPAEGGHEQFF.

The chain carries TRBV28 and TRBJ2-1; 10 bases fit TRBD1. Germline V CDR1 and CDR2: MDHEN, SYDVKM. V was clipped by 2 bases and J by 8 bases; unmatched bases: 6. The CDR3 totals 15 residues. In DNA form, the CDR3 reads TGTGCCAGCAGTTTACCCTTGACAGGGGGCGATGAGCAGTTCTTC. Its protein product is CASSLPLTGGDEQFF.

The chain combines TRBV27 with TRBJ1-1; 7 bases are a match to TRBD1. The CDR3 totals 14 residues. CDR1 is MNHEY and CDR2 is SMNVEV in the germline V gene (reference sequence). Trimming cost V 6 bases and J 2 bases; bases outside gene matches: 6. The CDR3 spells CASRRDRVNTEAFF. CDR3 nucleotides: TGTGCCAGCAGGCGAGACAGGGTCAACACTGAAGCTTTCTTT.

This CDR3 reads CASSLYRGRNEQFF. In DNA, the CDR3 is TGTGCCAGCAGTTTGTACAGGGGAAGGAATGAGCAGTTCTTC. The V call is TRBV27, the J call TRBJ2-1; 7 bases match TRBD1. The junction had 6 bases not matched to a gene; V was cut back by 3 bases and J by 7 bases. CDR3 length equals 14 residues. Germline-derived CDR1 and CDR2 are MNHEY and SMNVEV (reference sequence).

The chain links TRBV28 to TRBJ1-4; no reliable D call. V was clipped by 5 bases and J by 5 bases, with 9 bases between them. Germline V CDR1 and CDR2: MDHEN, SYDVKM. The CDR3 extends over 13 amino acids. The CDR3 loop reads CASSTPSNEKLFF. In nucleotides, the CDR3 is TGTGCCAGCAGTACTCCCTCCAATGAAAAACTGTTTTTT.

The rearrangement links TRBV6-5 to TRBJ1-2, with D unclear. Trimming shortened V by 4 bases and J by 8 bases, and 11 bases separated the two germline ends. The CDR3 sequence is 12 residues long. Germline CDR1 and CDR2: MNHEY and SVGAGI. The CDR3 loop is CASSSTSIGYTF. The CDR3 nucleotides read TGTGCCAGCAGTTCAACCTCTATCGGCTACACCTTC.

Here the CDR3 reads CASSIDGRGWKFF. DNA of the CDR3: TGTGCCAGTAGTATAGACGGGCGGGGGTGGAAGTTCTTC. This chain links TRBV19 with TRBJ2-1; 7 bases agree with TRBD2. The V segment lost 0 bases and the J segment 14 bases; nucleotides outside the gene matches: 7. Germline CDR1 is LNHDA and CDR2 is SQIVND (reference sequence). CDR3 size: 13 residues.

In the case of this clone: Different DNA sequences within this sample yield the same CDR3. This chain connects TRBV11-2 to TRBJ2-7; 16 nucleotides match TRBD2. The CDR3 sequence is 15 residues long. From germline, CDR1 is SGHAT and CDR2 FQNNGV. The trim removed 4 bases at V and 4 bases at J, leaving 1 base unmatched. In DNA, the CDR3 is TGTGCCAGCAGCTGGGGACTAGCGGGAGGGTACGAGCAGTACTTC. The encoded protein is CASSWGLAGGYEQYF. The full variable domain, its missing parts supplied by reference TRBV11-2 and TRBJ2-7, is EAGVAQSPRYKIIEKRQSVAFWCNPISGHATLYWYQQILGQGPKLLIQFQNNGVVDDSQLPKDRFSAERLKGVDSTLKIQPAKLEDSAVYLCASSWGLAGGYEQYFGPGTRLTVT.